The 29 T cell receptor beta chains in this list originate from one sample, sequenced in a study of relationships among human T cell subsets. From mRNA, alpha and beta CDR3 regions were amplified using semiquantitative ARM-PCR. In ARM-PCR, communal superprimers followed tagged nested gene-specific primers for exponential amplification. MiXCR, applied by TCRdb to the multiplex PCR reads, yields one record per CDR3 protein. This table has about 4,700 distinct CDR3 sequences, roughly 80% appearing once. Sequencing was done on a sample of total T cells sorted from blood. The receptor source for this set is a man aged 35-49 years in good health.

This clonotype was recorded once. This chain connects TRBV13 to TRBJ1-1, with 7 bases aligning to TRBD1. The junction had 5 bases not matched to a gene; V was cut back by 5 bases and J by 5 bases. The CDR3 is 13 residues long. In germline, CDR1 is PRHDT, CDR2 FYEKMQ (reference sequence). The CDR3 DNA is TGTGCCAGCAGCCCCGAGACAGGGACTGAAGCTTTCTTT. As protein: CASSPETGTEAFF.

The gene calls are TRBV20-1 and TRBJ2-1; no reliable D call. Germline V gene lookup returns CDR1 DFQATT and CDR2 SNEGSKA (reference sequence). V lost 4 bases and J lost 8, with 21 bases in between. This CDR3 is built from 15 residues. Written as DNA, the CDR3 is TGCAGTGCTACACGCCCCCCTACGGCAACCGATGAGCAGTTCTTC. Residues: CSATRPPTATDEQFF.

This clonotype was observed once. In DNA form, the CDR3 reads TGTGCCAGCAGTGGCCAGACCTATGAGCAGTTCTTC. Translating it yields CASSGQTYEQFF. J is TRBJ2-1 and V is TRBV6-1; D uncertain. Per germline, CDR1 MNHNS and CDR2 SASEGT. The length of the CDR3 is 12 residues. Trimming shortened V by 4 bases and J by 8 bases, and 9 bases separated the two germline ends.

The chain links TRBV6-5 to TRBJ1-1; D remains unclear. Trimming shortened V by 9 bases and J by 2 bases, and 10 bases separated the two germline ends. This CDR3 spans 12 amino acids. Germline CDR1 MNHEY, CDR2 SVGAGI. The chain's CDR3 is CASGQPNTEAFF. The CDR3 DNA sequence: TGTGCCAGTGGGCAACCCAACACTGAAGCTTTCTTT.

This rearrangement joins TRBV6-1 to TRBJ1-1, with D hard to call. Germline CDR1 reads MNHNS; CDR2 reads SASEGT. The CDR3 covers 14 residues. Trimming took 0 bases from V and 1 from J, leaving 6 bases between them. The CDR3 DNA sequence: TGTGCCAGCAGTGAAGCAGTGGGGAACACTGAAGCTTTCTTT. Translation gives CASSEAVGNTEAFF.

To note about this clonotype: Its ends do not fully match the called genes, so a read error is possible. The chain is built from TRBV20-1 and TRBJ2-1, with 7 bases aligning to TRBD1. The CDR3 extends over 15 amino acids. The germline V gene has CDR1 DFQATT and CDR2 SNEGSKA (reference sequence). DNA of the CDR3: TGCAGTGCCGGAACAGGGGATCCCACCTACAATGAGCAGCTCTTC. Translated, it gives CSAGTGDPTYNEQLF.

The chain is built from TRBV28 and TRBJ2-7; D might be TRBD2 (5 bases). V lost 4 bases and J lost 7, with 20 bases in between. The CDR3 totals 15 residues. Germline assignment: CDR1 MDHEN and CDR2 SYDVKM. This CDR3 is CASSSAGHLEREQYF. CDR3 in DNA: TGTGCCAGCAGTTCCGCGGGCCATCTCGAGAGGGAGCAGTACTTC.

V gene TRBV6-1 combines with J gene TRBJ2-7; D remains unclear. Looked up from germline, CDR1 is MNHNS and CDR2 is SASEGT. The CDR3 runs to 14 residues. The germline V and J ends were trimmed by 4 bases and 6 bases, with 16 bases remaining between them. The CDR3 DNA follows: TGTGCCAGCAGTGGAGGAGCGAAAACCGGCGAGCAGTACTTC. Protein sequence: CASSGGAKTGEQYF.

The genes are TRBV2 and TRBJ2-1, with 10 bases aligning to TRBD2. V shed 6 bases, J shed 9 bases, and the junction held 11 bases outside the gene matches. The CDR3 spans 15 residues. Germline V gives CDR1 SNHLY, CDR2 FYNNEI. The CDR3 nucleotides read TGTGCCAGCAGGGACACTAGCGGGAAAGAGTTTGAGCAGTTCTTC. The encoded protein is CASRDTSGKEFEQFF.

In regard to this clonotype: The junction does not match germline at one end; this may be a read error. The chain uses TRBV5-4 and TRBJ2-1; D is ambiguous. CDR3 size: 11 residues. CDR1 and CDR2 from the germline V gene are SGHNT and YYREEE (reference sequence). For the CDR3, the DNA is TGCGCCAGCAGCTTTTCGAATGAGCAGTTCTTC. This gives the protein CASSFSNEQFF.

This clonotype showed up just a few times. This chain uses TRBV27 with TRBJ2-3, with no clear D. V lost 8 bases, J lost 4 bases, and 19 bases lay in between. The germline V gene has CDR1 MNHEY and CDR2 SMNVEV (reference sequence). This CDR3 comprises 15 residues. CDR3 in DNA: TGTGCCAGCCGAGTAATAGCCATTACCCCAGATACGCAGTATTTT. Its translation is CASRVIAITPDTQYF.

This clonotype was counted once. The gene calls are TRBV4-1 and TRBJ2-7, with 7 positions matching TRBD1. This CDR3 region has 15 residues. J gave up 9 bases and V 1 base, and 12 bases lay outside the gene matches. Germline V gene lookup returns CDR1 MGHRA and CDR2 YSYEKL. CDR3 in DNA: TGCGCCAGCAGCCAAGTCCTCGGGACAGACGGAAGGCAGTACTTC. Translating gives CASSQVLGTDGRQYF.

The CDR3 reads CASGSGSGRETQYF. CDR3 DNA sequence: TGTGCTAGTGGTTCTGGGTCAGGCAGAGAGACCCAGTACTTC. This rearrangement joins TRBV12-5 to TRBJ2-5; D ambiguous. Looked up from germline, CDR1 is LGHNT and CDR2 is FRNRAP. The CDR3 has 14 amino acids. The V end was cut by 4 bases, the J end by 4 bases, with 13 bases between.

V is TRBV19 and J is TRBJ2-3, with 11 bases fitting TRBD2. Looked up from germline, CDR1 is LNHDA and CDR2 is SQIVND (reference sequence). The CDR3 extends over 17 amino acids. With 5 bases clipped from V and 4 bases from J, the junction kept 11 bases outside the gene matches. CDR3 sequence: CASSAGTSGFMADTQYF. CDR3 bases: TGTGCCAGTAGTGCCGGGACTAGCGGTTTTATGGCAGATACGCAGTATTTT.

V usage is TRBV12-5 and J usage is TRBJ1-1; D not resolved. Trimming took 4 bases from V and 4 from J, leaving 19 bases between them. This CDR3 is built from 16 residues. CDR1 and CDR2 (germline): LGHNT, FRNRAP. The DNA of the CDR3 is TGTGCTAGTGGTTCAGGTGCGTCGGGATGGGGCACTGAAGCTTTCTTT. It encodes CASGSGASGWGTEAFF.

The chain couples TRBV28 to TRBJ1-5; D remains unclear. CDR1 is MDHEN and CDR2 is SYDVKM in the germline V gene. The CDR3 has 14 amino acids. Trimming pared 4 bases from V and 2 bases from J, leaving 9 bases between. The CDR3 loop reads CASSSALGNQPQHF. The CDR3 nucleotides read TGTGCCAGCAGTTCAGCCCTTGGCAATCAGCCCCAGCATTTT.

V gene TRBV5-4 combines with J gene TRBJ2-3; no reliable D call. Germline values: CDR1 SGHNT, CDR2 YYREEE (reference sequence). The CDR3 is 13 residues long. The V and J ends lost 7 bases and 2 bases respectively, with 11 bases between them. In DNA form, the CDR3 reads TGTGCCAGCCGCGACAAGAACACAGATACGCAGTATTTT. Protein: CASRDKNTDTQYF.

This sequence joins TRBV18 and TRBJ2-3; D is uncertain. CDR1 and CDR2 from the germline V gene are KGHSH and LQKENI. The CDR3 runs 13 residues. The V gene lost 0 bases and the J gene lost 2 bases, with 3 bases spanning the gap. As DNA, the CDR3 is TGTGCCAGCTCACCACCGGTCACAGATACGCAGTATTTT. Translated: CASSPPVTDTQYF.

The chain links TRBV5-4 to TRBJ1-2; possibly TRBD1 for D (6 bases). This CDR3 region has 13 residues. Germline V gene lookup returns CDR1 SGHNT and CDR2 YYREEE (reference sequence). V was trimmed by 2 bases and J by 8 bases, leaving 13 bases between them. CDR3: CASSFNGGGGYTF. Here the CDR3 DNA reads TGTGCCAGCAGCTTCAATGGGGGCGGCGGCTACACCTTC.

The chain is built from TRBV7-2 and TRBJ2-1; 9 positions agree with TRBD2. The CDR3 runs to 15 residues. Losses at the gene ends were 6 bases for V and 6 bases for J; bases not matched to a gene: 9. Germline loops: CDR1 SGHTA, CDR2 FQGNSA. CDR3 bases: TGTGCCAGCAGTTCTTGGACTAGCGCCGGCAATGAGCAGTTCTTC. Its translation: CASSSWTSAGNEQFF.

The rearrangement uses TRBV28 and TRBJ1-2; 11 nucleotides align to TRBD1. Germline CDR1 MDHEN, CDR2 SYDVKM. With V trimmed by 2 bases and J by 5 bases, 10 bases remained unmatched. The CDR3 has 17 residues. The CDR3 sequence is CASSLGQGAWPGYGYTF. The CDR3 DNA reads TGTGCCAGCAGTTTAGGACAGGGGGCCTGGCCGGGGTATGGCTACACCTTC.

This chain joins TRBV20-1 and TRBJ2-3; a possible D gene is TRBD1 (5 bases). Germline assignment: CDR1 DFQATT and CDR2 SNEGSKA (reference sequence). V was cut by 3 bases and J by 2 bases, with 9 bases left in between. The CDR3 runs 13 residues. For the CDR3, the DNA is TGCAGTGCTAGTGACAGTTACACAGATACGCAGTATTTT. Its translation: CSASDSYTDTQYF.

This sequence joins TRBV2 and TRBJ2-3; D perhaps matches TRBD1 (5 bases). CDR1 is SNHLY and CDR2 is FYNNEI in the germline V gene. The CDR3 length is 14 residues. Trimming removed 0 bases from V and 6 bases from J, with 10 bases in between. The CDR3, as DNA: TGTGCCAGCAGTGAAGCAGGGGCAGGCGATACGCAGTATTTT. Translating it yields CASSEAGAGDTQYF.

V gene TRBV29-1 combines with J gene TRBJ2-1; perhaps TRBD2 as D (6 bases). The CDR3 length is 12 residues. The germline CDR1 and CDR2 sequences are SQVTM and ANQGSEA. V was clipped by 6 bases and J by 8 bases, with 14 bases between them. Here the CDR3 reads CSVRASAHEQFF. CDR3 DNA: TGCAGCGTCCGAGCTAGCGCACATGAGCAGTTCTTC.

The chain recombines TRBV2 with TRBJ1-1; D gene uncertain. Between the trimmed V and J ends, which lost 5 bases and 0 bases, there was a span of 10 bases. The V gene's germline CDR1 is SNHLY and CDR2 FYNNEI. The CDR3 runs to 14 residues. CDR3 sequence reads: CASSYSVLNTEAFF. The CDR3 DNA sequence: TGTGCCAGCAGTTATAGTGTTTTGAACACTGAAGCTTTCTTT.

This clonotype was counted between two and nine times. V and J are TRBV24-1 and TRBJ1-5; D ambiguous. The CDR3 sequence is 14 residues long. Germline CDR1 is KGHDR and CDR2 is SFDVKD. Trimming removed 4 bases at V and 2 bases at J, with 8 bases between. The DNA of the CDR3 is TGTGCCACCAGTGAACGGGGAGGCAATCAGCCCCAGCATTTT. This codes for CATSERGGNQPQHF.

The J gene is TRBJ1-5, the V gene TRBV4-1, with 8 nucleotides matching TRBD1. This CDR3 comprises 17 residues. CDR1 MGHRA and CDR2 YSYEKL come from the germline V gene. Trimming at V came to 3 bases and at J to 7 bases, leaving 14 bases not matched to a gene. In nucleotides, the CDR3 is TGCGCCAGCAGCCAGCCTCCGGGGGACAGGAGGTTACAGCCCCAGCATTTT. It specifies CASSQPPGDRRLQPQHF.

This clonotype was detected once. This chain links TRBV2 with TRBJ1-2; D gene ambiguous. CDR1 is SNHLY and CDR2 is FYNNEI in the germline V gene. Trimming cost V 5 bases and J 4 bases, with 14 bases left between them. The CDR3 spans 14 residues. The CDR3 protein is CASSPLGVSYGYTF. CDR3 bases: TGTGCCAGCAGTCCCCTTGGGGTGAGCTATGGCTACACCTTC. Supplemented by reference TRBV2 and TRBJ1-2, the full variable domain reads EPEVTQTPSHQVTQMGQEVILRCVPISNHLYFYWYRQILGQKVEFLVSFYNNEISEKSEIFDDQFSVERPDGSNFTLKIRSTKLEDSAMYFCASSPLGVSYGYTFGSGTRLTVV.

This clonotype appeared once. CDR3 sequence reads: CAWSPDGTENTEAFF. DNA of the CDR3: TGTGCCTGGAGTCCAGACGGGACGGAGAACACTGAAGCTTTCTTT. The chain carries TRBV30 and TRBJ1-1, with a possible D match to TRBD1 (5 bases). Trimming shortened V by 2 bases and J by 1 base, and 14 bases separated the two germline ends. The germline CDR1 and CDR2 sequences are GTSNPN and SVGIG (reference sequence). The CDR3 totals 15 residues.